A selection of T cell receptor beta chains follows, all from one sample in a study of blood T cell repertoires in COVID-19. Data came from immunoSEQ multiplex PCR; TCRdb stores just in-frame clones and leaves some out. Of about 180,000 clones in the sample, about 84% are singletons; the top ten hold 7.5% to 10%. Sequenced sample: PBMCs or T cells enriched from blood (not recorded which). Receptors originate from a woman in her 30s who had recovered from COVID-19. CDR3s include the opening cysteine and the closing phenylalanine or tryptophan. A D gene is named only where the DNA matches it firmly. Some rows mark clone size as missing; the rest say once, few, many or name a class of expanded clone.

V gene: TRBV28; D gene: NA; clone size: NA; J gene: TRBJ1-2; CDR3 protein: CASSFGRAYGYTF; CDR3 DNA: TGTGCCAGCAGTTTCGGCAGGGCCTATGGCTACACCTTC
V gene: TRBV5-1; D gene: NA; clone size: once; J gene: TRBJ2-7; CDR3 protein: CASSPLAGQDYEQYF; CDR3 DNA: TGCGCCAGCAGCCCCCTCGCGGGTCAGGACTACGAGCAGTACTTC
V gene: TRBV29-1; D gene: TRBD2; clone size: NA; J gene: TRBJ2-7; CDR3 protein: CSVGDGREPYEQYF; CDR3 DNA: TGCAGCGTTGGTGACGGGAGGGAGCCCTACGAGCAGTACTTC
V gene: TRBV19; D gene: NA; clone size: NA; J gene: TRBJ2-1; CDR3 protein: CASHEGGGYNEQFF; CDR3 DNA: TGTGCCAGTCACGAGGGTGGCGGATACAATGAGCAGTTCTTC
V gene: TRBV27; D gene: TRBD2; clone size: NA; J gene: TRBJ2-2; CDR3 protein: CASSSGLAGNGELFF; CDR3 DNA: TGTGCCAGCAGTTCGGGACTAGCGGGCAACGGGGAGCTGTTTTTT
V gene: TRBV5-1; D gene: TRBD2; clone size: NA; J gene: TRBJ2-1; CDR3 protein: CASSNSGSSYNEQFF; CDR3 DNA: TGCGCCAGCAGCAATAGCGGGAGTAGCTACAATGAGCAGTTCTTC
V gene: TRBV12-3/TRBV12-4; D gene: NA; clone size: NA; J gene: TRBJ2-5; CDR3 protein: CASTSAGETQYF; CDR3 DNA: TGTGCCAGCACCTCGGCGGGGGAGACCCAGTACTTC
V gene: TRBV6-1; D gene: NA; clone size: once; J gene: TRBJ1-5; CDR3 protein: CASSEGQYSNQPQHF; CDR3 DNA: TGTGCCAGCAGTGAAGGACAATATAGCAATCAGCCCCAGCATTTT
V gene: TRBV5-1; D gene: NA; clone size: once; J gene: TRBJ2-7; CDR3 protein: CASSTGAEQYF; CDR3 DNA: TGCGCCAGCAGCACGGGTGCCGAGCAGTACTTC
V gene: TRBV29-1; D gene: TRBD2; clone size: NA; J gene: TRBJ2-5; CDR3 protein: CSGSSGQETQYF; CDR3 DNA: TGCAGCGGATCTAGCGGCCAAGAGACCCAGTACTTC
V gene: TRBV7-8; D gene: TRBD1; clone size: NA; J gene: TRBJ1-4; CDR3 protein: CASSLVQGQGEKLFF; CDR3 DNA: TGTGCCAGCAGCTTAGTTCAGGGACAGGGGGAAAAACTGTTTTTT
V gene: TRBV29-1; D gene: NA; clone size: NA; J gene: TRBJ1-1; CDR3 protein: CSVEERGRQAFF; CDR3 DNA: TGCAGCGTTGAAGAACGGGGGAGACAAGCTTTCTTT
V gene: TRBV3-1/TRBV3-2; D gene: TRBD2; clone size: NA; J gene: TRBJ2-2; CDR3 protein: CASSPPTSALGTGELFF; CDR3 DNA: TGTGCCAGCAGCCCGCCAACTAGCGCCCTTGGGACCGGGGAGCTGTTTTTT
V gene: TRBV11-2; D gene: TRBD2; clone size: NA; J gene: TRBJ2-1; CDR3 protein: CASSRSGTSYYNEQFF; CDR3 DNA: TGTGCCAGCAGTCGCTCCGGGACTAGCTACTACAATGAGCAGTTCTTC
V gene: TRBV25-1; D gene: NA; clone size: NA; J gene: TRBJ2-3; CDR3 protein: CASSDRSGTDTQYF; CDR3 DNA: TGTGCCAGCAGCGACAGGAGCGGCACAGATACGCAGTATTTT
V gene: TRBV3-1/TRBV3-2; D gene: NA; clone size: few; J gene: TRBJ2-3; CDR3 protein: CASSPKGVDTQYF; CDR3 DNA: TGTGCCAGCAGCCCGAAAGGGGTAGATACGCAGTATTTT
V gene: TRBV5-1; D gene: NA; clone size: NA; J gene: TRBJ2-2; CDR3 protein: CASSFAGRDTGELFF; CDR3 DNA: TGCGCCAGCAGCTTCGCAGGGCGTGACACCGGGGAGCTGTTTTTT
V gene: TRBV29-1; D gene: NA; clone size: NA; J gene: TRBJ2-2; CDR3 protein: CSVMGGAGELFF; CDR3 DNA: TGCAGCGTGATGGGGGGAGCAGGGGAGCTGTTTTTT
V gene: TRBV19; D gene: TRBD1; clone size: NA; J gene: TRBJ2-1; CDR3 protein: CASFPGQPYNEQFF; CDR3 DNA: TGTGCCAGCTTCCCGGGACAGCCCTACAATGAGCAGTTCTTC
V gene: TRBV28; D gene: TRBD1; clone size: NA; J gene: TRBJ1-2; CDR3 protein: CASRNSGTDNYGYTF; CDR3 DNA: TGTGCCAGCCGCAATTCCGGGACAGATAACTATGGCTACACCTTC
V gene: TRBV5-1; D gene: TRBD1; clone size: once; J gene: TRBJ2-1; CDR3 protein: CASSLFGQGNNEQFF; CDR3 DNA: TGCGCCAGCAGCTTGTTTGGACAGGGCAACAATGAGCAGTTCTTC
V gene: TRBV10-3; D gene: TRBD2; clone size: NA; J gene: TRBJ2-1; CDR3 protein: CAISESRTSGPIYNEQFF; CDR3 DNA: TGTGCCATCAGTGAGTCTCGGACTAGCGGACCCATTTATAATGAGCAGTTCTTC
V gene: TRBV12-5; D gene: NA; clone size: once; J gene: TRBJ1-1; CDR3 protein: CASGLASRVGNTEAFF; CDR3 DNA: TGTGCTAGTGGTTTGGCCTCCAGGGTTGGGAACACTGAAGCTTTCTTT
V gene: TRBV23-1; D gene: TRBD1; clone size: NA; J gene: TRBJ1-2; CDR3 protein: CASSQAVYRGSNYGYTF; CDR3 DNA: TGCGCCAGCAGTCAAGCGGTATACAGGGGTTCTAACTATGGCTACACCTTC
V gene: TRBV6-1; D gene: NA; clone size: NA; J gene: TRBJ2-7; CDR3 protein: CASTPGRVYEQYF; CDR3 DNA: TGTGCCAGCACCCCCGGGCGGGTTTACGAGCAGTACTTC
V gene: TRBV7-8; D gene: NA; clone size: NA; J gene: TRBJ2-7; CDR3 protein: CASSLDRVLSYEQYF; CDR3 DNA: TGTGCCAGCAGCTTAGACAGGGTGCTCTCCTACGAGCAGTACTTC
V gene: TRBV25-1; D gene: NA; clone size: NA; J gene: TRBJ2-3; CDR3 protein: CASSEERDTSTDTQYF; CDR3 DNA: TGTGCCAGCAGTGAAGAGCGGGACACTAGCACAGATACGCAGTATTTT
V gene: TRBV6-5; D gene: TRBD2; clone size: NA; J gene: TRBJ2-7; CDR3 protein: CASSPYSGSSYEQYF; CDR3 DNA: TGTGCCAGCAGTCCGTATAGCGGGAGCTCCTACGAGCAGTACTTC
V gene: TRBV11-2; D gene: TRBD1; clone size: NA; J gene: TRBJ1-5; CDR3 protein: CASSSKTGVGQPQHF; CDR3 DNA: TGTGCCAGCAGCTCCAAGACAGGGGTCGGTCAGCCCCAGCATTTT
V gene: TRBV5-4; D gene: NA; clone size: NA; J gene: TRBJ2-1; CDR3 protein: CASSKWDLDNEQFF; CDR3 DNA: TGTGCCAGCAGCAAATGGGACTTGGACAATGAGCAGTTCTTC
V gene: TRBV3-1/TRBV3-2; D gene: TRBD2; clone size: NA; J gene: TRBJ2-5; CDR3 protein: CASSQGVWREAQETQYF; CDR3 DNA: TGTGCCAGCAGCCAGGGGGTCTGGCGGGAGGCCCAAGAGACCCAGTACTTC
V gene: TRBV28; D gene: TRBD2; clone size: NA; J gene: TRBJ2-3; CDR3 protein: CASSSFGALAGGPDTQYF; CDR3 DNA: TGTGCCAGCAGCTCCTTTGGTGCACTAGCGGGAGGCCCAGATACGCAGTATTTT
V gene: TRBV13; D gene: TRBD1; clone size: NA; J gene: TRBJ2-7; CDR3 protein: CASSPLEGGAGYEQYF; CDR3 DNA: TGTGCCAGCAGCCCGCTGGAAGGGGGCGCGGGTTACGAGCAGTACTTC
V gene: TRBV6-1; D gene: TRBD2; clone size: few; J gene: TRBJ2-5; CDR3 protein: CASSELAGEGETQYF; CDR3 DNA: TGTGCCAGCAGTGAATTGGCGGGAGAGGGGGAGACCCAGTACTTC
V gene: TRBV6-5; D gene: TRBD1; clone size: once; J gene: TRBJ2-7; CDR3 protein: CASIPRGTDYEQYF; CDR3 DNA: TGTGCCAGCATTCCGAGGGGGACAGACTACGAGCAGTACTTC
V gene: TRBV6-5; D gene: NA; clone size: NA; J gene: TRBJ1-3; CDR3 protein: CASSDTGSGNTIYF; CDR3 DNA: TGTGCCAGCAGCGATACAGGCTCTGGAAACACCATATATTTT
V gene: TRBV2; D gene: TRBD2; clone size: NA; J gene: TRBJ2-7; CDR3 protein: CASSSGLAGGRAEQYF; CDR3 DNA: TGTGCCAGCAGTTCAGGACTAGCGGGTGGGAGGGCCGAGCAGTACTTC
V gene: TRBV6-1; D gene: NA; clone size: NA; J gene: TRBJ1-3; CDR3 protein: CASSEQGLGNTIYF; CDR3 DNA: TGTGCCAGCAGTGAACAGGGCCTGGGAAACACCATATATTTT
V gene: TRBV29-1; D gene: TRBD1; clone size: once; J gene: TRBJ1-2; CDR3 protein: CSAKGAEGPLNGYTF; CDR3 DNA: TGCAGCGCCAAGGGGGCGGAGGGCCCCCTCAATGGCTACACCTTC
V gene: TRBV5-8; D gene: NA; clone size: NA; J gene: TRBJ1-3; CDR3 protein: CASPGEESGNTIYF; CDR3 DNA: TGTGCCAGCCCAGGGGAAGAATCTGGAAACACCATATATTTT
V gene: TRBV6-5; D gene: NA; clone size: NA; J gene: TRBJ2-7; CDR3 protein: CASSYSTGTDEQYF; CDR3 DNA: TGTGCCAGCAGTTACTCCACGGGTACGGACGAGCAGTACTTC
V gene: TRBV27; D gene: NA; clone size: NA; J gene: TRBJ2-7; CDR3 protein: CASSFSRESSYEQYF; CDR3 DNA: TGTGCCAGCAGTTTTAGTCGGGAGAGCTCCTACGAGCAGTACTTC
V gene: TRBV28; D gene: NA; clone size: NA; J gene: TRBJ1-5; CDR3 protein: CASSFTGMVQPQHF; CDR3 DNA: TGTGCCAGCAGTTTCACAGGGATGGTTCAGCCCCAGCATTTT
V gene: TRBV30; D gene: TRBD1; clone size: NA; J gene: TRBJ2-5; CDR3 protein: CAWSPQGAQYF; CDR3 DNA: TGTGCCTGGAGCCCCCAGGGGGCCCAGTACTTC